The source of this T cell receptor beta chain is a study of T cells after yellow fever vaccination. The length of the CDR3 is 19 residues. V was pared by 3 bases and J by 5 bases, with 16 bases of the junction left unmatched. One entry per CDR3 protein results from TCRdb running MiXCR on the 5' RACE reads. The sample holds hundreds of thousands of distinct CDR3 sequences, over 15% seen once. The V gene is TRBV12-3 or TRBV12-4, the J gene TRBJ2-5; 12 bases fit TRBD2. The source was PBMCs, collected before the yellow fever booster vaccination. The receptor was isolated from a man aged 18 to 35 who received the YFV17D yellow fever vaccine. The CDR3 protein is CASSFSSGGALAAFETQYF. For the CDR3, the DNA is TGTGCCAGCAGTTTCTCTAGCGGGGGGGCCCTGGCGGCTTTCGAGACCCAGTACTTC.